The entry below gives a single T cell receptor (beta chain) sequence along with its context. These data come from a study of blood T cell repertoires in COVID-19. For the study at large: Acute-phase and convalescent COVID-19 samples originated in the United States, Italy and Spain.

Source study methods: Cell counts per sample came from amplifying reference gene primers. Sequencing was performed with immunoSEQ multiplex PCR; in TCRdb, only in-frame clones are kept and a portion is missing. That table gives V, J and clone size, and the DNA gave D and trimming. The data contain fewer than 300,000 clones, 81% of them singletons. The sample comprised peripheral blood. This clonotype was sampled from a woman aged 60-75 years with active or convalescent COVID-19.

The CDR3, as DNA: TGTGCCAGCAGCCAACTCGCCTTGGTAGCGGGGGTCCCTAATGAGCAGTTCTTC. Protein: CASSQLALVAGVPNEQFF. The V call is TRBV27, the J call TRBJ2-1, with 9 bases aligning to TRBD2. The V and J ends lost 6 bases and 7 bases, in that order; junction bases with no gene match: 19. Germline-derived CDR1 and CDR2 are MNHEY and SMNVEV (reference sequence). CDR3 length: 18 amino acids.